Listed here is a single T cell receptor (beta chain). A J-beta primer mix and a sample-barcoded 5' primer were used in a second PCR of roughly 7 to 12 cycles. The template-switch adaptor, which had 12 random nucleotides, put a tag on each cDNA molecule. TCRdb redid the calling of the 5' RACE reads with MiXCR, one entry per CDR3 protein. The profile shows about 670,000 distinct CDR3 sequences, 40% to 50% of them singletons. The CDR3 is 17 amino acids. Unmatched junction bases numbered 7, after V lost 0 bases and J lost 2 bases. Per the germline V gene, CDR1 is PRHDT and CDR2 is FYEKMQ (reference sequence). This specimen comes from a study of blood T cells in healthy people across ages.

The source of this sequence is a man older than 75 in good health. The sample was blood. The chain has TRBV13 and TRBJ2-5; 9 nucleotides align to TRBD2. The CDR3 DNA reads TGTGCCAGCAGCTTAGGACTAGCGGGTACTTGGCAAGAGACCCAGTACTTC. It encodes CASSLGLAGTWQETQYF.